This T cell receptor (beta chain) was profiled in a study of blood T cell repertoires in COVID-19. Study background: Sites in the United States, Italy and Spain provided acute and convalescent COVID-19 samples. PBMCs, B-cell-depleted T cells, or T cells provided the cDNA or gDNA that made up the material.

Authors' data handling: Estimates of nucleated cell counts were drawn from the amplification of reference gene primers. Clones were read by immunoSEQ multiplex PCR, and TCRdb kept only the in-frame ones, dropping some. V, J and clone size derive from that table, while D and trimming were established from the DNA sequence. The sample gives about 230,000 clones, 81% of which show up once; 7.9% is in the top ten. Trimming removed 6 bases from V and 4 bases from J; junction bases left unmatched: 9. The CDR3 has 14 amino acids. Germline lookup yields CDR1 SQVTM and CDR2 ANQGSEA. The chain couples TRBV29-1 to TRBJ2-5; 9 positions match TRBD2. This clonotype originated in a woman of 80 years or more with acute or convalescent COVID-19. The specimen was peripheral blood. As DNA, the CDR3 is TGCAGCGTAGCTATAGCGGGGGCGCGAGAGACCCAGTACTTC. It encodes CSVAIAGARETQYF. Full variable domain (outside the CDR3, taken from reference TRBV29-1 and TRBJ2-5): SAVISQKPSRDICQRGTSLTIQCQVDSQVTMMFWYRQQPGQSLTLIATANQGSEATYESGFVIDKFPISRPNLTFSTLTVSNMSPEDSSIYLCSVAIAGARETQYFGPGTRLLVL.